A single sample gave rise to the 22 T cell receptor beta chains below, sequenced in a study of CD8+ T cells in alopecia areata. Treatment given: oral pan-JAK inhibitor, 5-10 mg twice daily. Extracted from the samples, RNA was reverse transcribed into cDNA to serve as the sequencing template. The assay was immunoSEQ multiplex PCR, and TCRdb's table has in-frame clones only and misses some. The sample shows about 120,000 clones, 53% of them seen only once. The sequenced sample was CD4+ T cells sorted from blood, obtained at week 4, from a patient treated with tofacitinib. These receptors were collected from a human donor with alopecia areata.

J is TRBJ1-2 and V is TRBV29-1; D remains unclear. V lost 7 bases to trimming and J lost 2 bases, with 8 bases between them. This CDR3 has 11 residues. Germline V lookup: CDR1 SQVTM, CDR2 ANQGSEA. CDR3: CSEISNYGYTF. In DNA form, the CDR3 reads TGCAGCGAAATATCGAACTATGGCTACACCTTC.

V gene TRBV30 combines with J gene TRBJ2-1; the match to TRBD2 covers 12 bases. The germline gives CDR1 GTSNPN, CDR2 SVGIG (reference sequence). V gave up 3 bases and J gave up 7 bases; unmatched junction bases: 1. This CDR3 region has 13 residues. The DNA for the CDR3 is TGTGCCTGGAGCGGACTAGCGGGGAATGAGCAGTTCTTC. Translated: CAWSGLAGNEQFF.

The CDR3 is CASSYSAGDYGYTF. CDR3 nucleotides: TGTGCCAGCAGTTACTCGGCAGGGGACTATGGCTACACCTTC. This rearrangement joins TRBV6-5 to TRBJ1-2, with a weak D call TRBD1 (6 bases). CDR1 and CDR2 from the germline V gene are MNHEY and SVGAGI. The CDR3 sequence is 14 residues long. Trimming removed 0 bases from V and 3 bases from J, with 8 bases in between.

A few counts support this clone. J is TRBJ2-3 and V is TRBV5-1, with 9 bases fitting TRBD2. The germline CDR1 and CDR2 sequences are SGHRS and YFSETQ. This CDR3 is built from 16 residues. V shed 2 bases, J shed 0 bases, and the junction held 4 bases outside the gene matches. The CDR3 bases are TGCGCCAGCAGCTTCTCTAGCGGGGTTAGCACAGATACGCAGTATTTT. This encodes CASSFSSGVSTDTQYF.

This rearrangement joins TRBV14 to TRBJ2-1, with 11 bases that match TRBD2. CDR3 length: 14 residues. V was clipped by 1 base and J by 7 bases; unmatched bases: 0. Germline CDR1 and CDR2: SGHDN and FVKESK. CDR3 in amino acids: CASSQGTSGNEQFF. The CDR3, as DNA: TGTGCCAGCAGCCAAGGGACTAGCGGGAATGAGCAGTTCTTC. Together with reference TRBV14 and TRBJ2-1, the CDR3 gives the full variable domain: EAGVTQFPSHSVIEKGQTVTLRCDPISGHDNLYWYRRVMGKEIKFLLHFVKESKQDESGMPNNRFLAERTGGTYSTLKVQPAELEDSGVYFCASSQGTSGNEQFFGPGTRLTVL.

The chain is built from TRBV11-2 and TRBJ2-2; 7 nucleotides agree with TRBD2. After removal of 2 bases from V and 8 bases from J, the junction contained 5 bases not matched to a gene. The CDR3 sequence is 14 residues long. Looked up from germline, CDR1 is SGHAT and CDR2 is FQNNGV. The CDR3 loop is CASSLRLAGGELFF. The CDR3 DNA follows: TGTGCCAGCAGCTTAAGACTAGCCGGTGGGGAGCTGTTTTTT.

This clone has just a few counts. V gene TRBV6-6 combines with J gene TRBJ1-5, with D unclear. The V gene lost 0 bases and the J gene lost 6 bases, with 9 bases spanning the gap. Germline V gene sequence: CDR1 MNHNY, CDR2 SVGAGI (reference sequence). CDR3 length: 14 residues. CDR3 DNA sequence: TGTGCCAGCAGTTACTCGACGAGCGGTCAGCCCCAGCATTTT. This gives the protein CASSYSTSGQPQHF.

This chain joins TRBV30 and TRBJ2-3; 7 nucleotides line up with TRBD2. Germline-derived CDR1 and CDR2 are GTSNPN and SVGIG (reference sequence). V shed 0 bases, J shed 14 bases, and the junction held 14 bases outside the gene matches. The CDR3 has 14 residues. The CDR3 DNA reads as TGTGCCTGGAGTGTACCCCGCAGATGGCGGGGGTCGTATTTT. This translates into CAWSVPRRWRGSYF. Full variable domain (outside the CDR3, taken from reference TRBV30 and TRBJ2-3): SQTIHQWPATLVQPVGSPLSLECTVEGTSNPNLYWYRQAAGRGLQLLFYSVGIGQISSEVPQNLSASRPQDRQFILSSKKLLLSDSGFYLCAWSVPRRWRGSYFGPGTRLTVL.

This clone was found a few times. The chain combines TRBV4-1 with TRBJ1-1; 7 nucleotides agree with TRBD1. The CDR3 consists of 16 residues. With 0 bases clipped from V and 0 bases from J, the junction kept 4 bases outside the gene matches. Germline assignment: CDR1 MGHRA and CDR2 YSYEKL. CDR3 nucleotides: TGCGCCAGCAGCCAAGAGACAGGGAGAATGAACACTGAAGCTTTCTTT. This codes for CASSQETGRMNTEAFF.

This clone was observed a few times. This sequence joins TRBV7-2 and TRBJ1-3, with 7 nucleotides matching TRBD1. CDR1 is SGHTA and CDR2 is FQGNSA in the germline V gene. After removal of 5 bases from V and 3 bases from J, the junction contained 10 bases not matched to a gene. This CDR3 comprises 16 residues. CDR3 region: CASSKPTGVGGNTIYF. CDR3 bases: TGTGCCAGCAGCAAACCCACAGGGGTTGGTGGAAACACCATATATTTT. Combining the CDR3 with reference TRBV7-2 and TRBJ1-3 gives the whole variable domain GAGVSQSPSNKVTEKGKDVELRCDPISGHTALYWYRQSLGQGLEFLIYFQGNSAPDKSGLPSDRFSAERTGGSVSTLTIQRTQQEDSAVYLCASSKPTGVGGNTIYFGEGSWLTVV.

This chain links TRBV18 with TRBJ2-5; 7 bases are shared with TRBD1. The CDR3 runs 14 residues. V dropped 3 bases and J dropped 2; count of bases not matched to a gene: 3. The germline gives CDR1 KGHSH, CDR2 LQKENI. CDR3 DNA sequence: TGTGCCAGCTCACCTTGGGGACAGCAAGAGACCCAGTACTTC. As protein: CASSPWGQQETQYF.

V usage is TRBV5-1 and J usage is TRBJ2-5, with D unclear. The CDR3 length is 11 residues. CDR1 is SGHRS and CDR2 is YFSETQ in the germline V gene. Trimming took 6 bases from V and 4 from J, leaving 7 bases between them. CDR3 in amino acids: CASKSGETQYF. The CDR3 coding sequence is TGCGCCAGCAAATCTGGAGAGACCCAGTACTTC.

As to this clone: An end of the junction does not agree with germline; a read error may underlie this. Written as DNA, the CDR3 is TGTGCCAGTAGTCAACAGTACTATCAACCCCAGCATTTT. Encoded protein: CASSQQYYQPQHF. The chain couples TRBV19 to TRBJ1-5, with unresolved D. Germline loops: CDR1 LNHDA, CDR2 SQIVND (reference sequence). The CDR3 extends over 13 amino acids.

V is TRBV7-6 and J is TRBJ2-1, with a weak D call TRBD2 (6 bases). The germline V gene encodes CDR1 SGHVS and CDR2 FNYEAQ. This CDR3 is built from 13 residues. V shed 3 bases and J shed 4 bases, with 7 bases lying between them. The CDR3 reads CASSLGLYNEQFF. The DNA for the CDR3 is TGTGCCAGCAGCTTGGGACTTTACAATGAGCAGTTCTTC.

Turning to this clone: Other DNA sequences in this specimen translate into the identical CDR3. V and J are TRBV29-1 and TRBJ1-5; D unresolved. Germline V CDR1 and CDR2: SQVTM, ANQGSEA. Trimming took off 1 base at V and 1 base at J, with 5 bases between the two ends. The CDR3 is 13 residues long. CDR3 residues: CSVEVGSNQPQHF. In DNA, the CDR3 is TGCAGCGTTGAAGTAGGGAGCAATCAGCCCCAGCATTTT.

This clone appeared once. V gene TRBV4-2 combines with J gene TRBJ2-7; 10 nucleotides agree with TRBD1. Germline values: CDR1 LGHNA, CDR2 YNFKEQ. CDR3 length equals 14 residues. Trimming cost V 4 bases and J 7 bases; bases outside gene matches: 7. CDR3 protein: CASSPGTGVGEQYF. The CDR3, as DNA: TGTGCCAGCAGCCCCGGGACAGGGGTGGGGGAGCAGTACTTC.

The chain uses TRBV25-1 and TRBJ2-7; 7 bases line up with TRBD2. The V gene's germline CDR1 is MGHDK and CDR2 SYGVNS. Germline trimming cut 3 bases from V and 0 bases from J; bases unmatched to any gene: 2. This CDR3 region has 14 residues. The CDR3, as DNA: TGTGCCAGCAGTGATTGGGGGGGCTCCTACGAGCAGTACTTC. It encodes CASSDWGGSYEQYF.

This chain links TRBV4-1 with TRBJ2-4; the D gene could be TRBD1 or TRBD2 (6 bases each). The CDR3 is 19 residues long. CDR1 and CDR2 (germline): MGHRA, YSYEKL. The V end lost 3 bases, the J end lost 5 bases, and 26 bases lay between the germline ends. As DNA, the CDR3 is TGCGCCAGCAGCCATGAAGGGGGGCGCCCCGGAGGCCGGGAAAACATTCAGTACTTC. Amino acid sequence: CASSHEGGRPGGRENIQYF.

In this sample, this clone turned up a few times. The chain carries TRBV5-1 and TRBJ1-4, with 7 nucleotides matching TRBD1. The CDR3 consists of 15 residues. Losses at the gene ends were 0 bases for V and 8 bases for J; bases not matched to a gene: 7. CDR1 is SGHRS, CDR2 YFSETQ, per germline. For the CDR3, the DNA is TGCGCCAGCAGCTTGGCCAGACAGGGAGTGGAAAAACTGTTTTTT. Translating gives CASSLARQGVEKLFF.

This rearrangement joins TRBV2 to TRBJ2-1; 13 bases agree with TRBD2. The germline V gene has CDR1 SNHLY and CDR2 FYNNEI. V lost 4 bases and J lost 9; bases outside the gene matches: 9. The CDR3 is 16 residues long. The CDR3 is CASSGAGLAGRGEQFF. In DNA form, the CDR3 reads TGTGCCAGCAGTGGGGCGGGACTAGCGGGACGAGGTGAGCAGTTCTTC. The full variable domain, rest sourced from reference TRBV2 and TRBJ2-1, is EPEVTQTPSHQVTQMGQEVILRCVPISNHLYFYWYRQILGQKVEFLVSFYNNEISEKSEIFDDQFSVERPDGSNFTLKIRSTKLEDSAMYFCASSGAGLAGRGEQFFGPGTRLTVL.

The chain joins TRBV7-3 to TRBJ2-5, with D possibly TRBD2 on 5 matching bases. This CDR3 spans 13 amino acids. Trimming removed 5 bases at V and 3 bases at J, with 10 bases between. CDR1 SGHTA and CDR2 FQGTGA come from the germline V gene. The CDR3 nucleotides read TGTGCCAGCAGCCTCACTAGAGAAGAGACCCAGTACTTC. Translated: CASSLTREETQYF.

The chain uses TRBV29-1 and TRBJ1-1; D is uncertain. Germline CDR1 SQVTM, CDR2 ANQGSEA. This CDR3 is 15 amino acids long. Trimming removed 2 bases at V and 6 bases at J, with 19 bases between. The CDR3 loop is CSVERRLAPDAEAFF. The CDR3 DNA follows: TGCAGCGTTGAAAGGCGGTTAGCCCCAGACGCTGAAGCTTTCTTT.